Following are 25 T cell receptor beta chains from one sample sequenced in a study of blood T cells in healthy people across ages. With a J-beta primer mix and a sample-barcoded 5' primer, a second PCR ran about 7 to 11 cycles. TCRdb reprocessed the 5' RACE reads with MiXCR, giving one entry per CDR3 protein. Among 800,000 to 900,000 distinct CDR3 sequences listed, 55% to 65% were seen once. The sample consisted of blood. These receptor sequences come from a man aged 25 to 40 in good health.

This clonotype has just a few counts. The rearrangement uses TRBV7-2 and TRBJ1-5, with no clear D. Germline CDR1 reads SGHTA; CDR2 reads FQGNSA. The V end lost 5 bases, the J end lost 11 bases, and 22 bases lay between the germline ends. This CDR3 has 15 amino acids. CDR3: CASSPGPPGISAQHF. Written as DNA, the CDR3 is TGTGCCAGCAGCCCAGGACCCCCGGGGATATCGGCCCAGCATTTT.

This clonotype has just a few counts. CDR3 amino acids: CASGDTQYF. The DNA of the CDR3 is TGTGCCAGCGGGGATACGCAGTATTTT. The chain joins TRBV25-1 to TRBJ2-3, with unresolved D. Trimming pared 8 bases from V and 6 bases from J, leaving 3 bases between. Germline loops: CDR1 MGHDK, CDR2 SYGVNS. The CDR3 is made up of 9 amino acids.

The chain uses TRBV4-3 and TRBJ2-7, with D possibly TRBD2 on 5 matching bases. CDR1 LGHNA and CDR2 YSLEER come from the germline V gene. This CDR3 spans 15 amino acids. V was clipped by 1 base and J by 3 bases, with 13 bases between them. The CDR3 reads CASSQGHSDYYEQYF. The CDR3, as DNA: TGCGCCAGCAGCCAAGGTCACAGTGACTACTACGAGCAGTACTTC.

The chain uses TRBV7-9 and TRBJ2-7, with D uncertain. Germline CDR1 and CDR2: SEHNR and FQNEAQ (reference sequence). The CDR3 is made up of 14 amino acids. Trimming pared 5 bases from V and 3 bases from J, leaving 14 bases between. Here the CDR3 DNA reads TGTGCCAGCAGCATGAATCCCCGGAGCTACGAGCAGTACTTC. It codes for CASSMNPRSYEQYF.

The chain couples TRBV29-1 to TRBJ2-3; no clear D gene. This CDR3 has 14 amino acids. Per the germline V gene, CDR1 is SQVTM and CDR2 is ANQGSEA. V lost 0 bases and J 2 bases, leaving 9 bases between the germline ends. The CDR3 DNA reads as TGCAGCGTTGAAGATCTTAGGGACACAGATACGCAGTATTTT. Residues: CSVEDLRDTDTQYF.

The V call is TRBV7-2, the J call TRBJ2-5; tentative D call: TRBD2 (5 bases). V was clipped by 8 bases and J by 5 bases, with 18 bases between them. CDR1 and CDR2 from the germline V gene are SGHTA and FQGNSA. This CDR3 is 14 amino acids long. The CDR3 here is CASSEARGSETQYF. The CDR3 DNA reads TGTGCCAGCTCCGAGGCCCGAGGGTCGGAGACCCAGTACTTC.

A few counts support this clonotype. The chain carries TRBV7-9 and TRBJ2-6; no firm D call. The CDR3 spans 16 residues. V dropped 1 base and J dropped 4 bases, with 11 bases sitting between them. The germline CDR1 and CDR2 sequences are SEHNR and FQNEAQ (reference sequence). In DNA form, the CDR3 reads TGTGCCAGCAGCTTAGGTTCAGGCCAAGGGGCCAACGTCCTGACTTTC. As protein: CASSLGSGQGANVLTF. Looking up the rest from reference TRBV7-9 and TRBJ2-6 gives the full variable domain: DTGVSQNPRHKITKRGQNVTFRCDPISEHNRLYWYRQTLGQGPEFLTYFQNEAQLEKSRLLSDRFSAERPKGSFSTLEIQRTEQGDSAMYLCASSLGSGQGANVLTFGAGSRLTVL.

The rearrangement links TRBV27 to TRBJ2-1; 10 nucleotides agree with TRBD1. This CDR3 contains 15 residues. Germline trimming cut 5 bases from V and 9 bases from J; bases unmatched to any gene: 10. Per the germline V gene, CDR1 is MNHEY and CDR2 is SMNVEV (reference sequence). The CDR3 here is CASSVTGTGAIEQFF. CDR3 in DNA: TGTGCCAGCAGTGTCACCGGGACAGGGGCTATTGAGCAGTTCTTC.

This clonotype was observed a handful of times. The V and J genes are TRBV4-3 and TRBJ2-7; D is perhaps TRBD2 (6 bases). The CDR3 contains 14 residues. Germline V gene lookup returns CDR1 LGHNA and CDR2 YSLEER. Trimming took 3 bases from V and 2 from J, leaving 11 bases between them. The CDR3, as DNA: TGCGCCAGCAGCCAGGGGACTCCCACCTACGAGCAGTACTTC. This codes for CASSQGTPTYEQYF.

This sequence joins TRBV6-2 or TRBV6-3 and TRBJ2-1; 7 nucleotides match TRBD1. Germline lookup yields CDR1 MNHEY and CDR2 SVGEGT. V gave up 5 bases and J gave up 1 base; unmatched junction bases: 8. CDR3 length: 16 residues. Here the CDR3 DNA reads TGTGCCAGCAGTCCCCTAGGGGGCCTTTCCTACAATGAGCAGTTCTTC. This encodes CASSPLGGLSYNEQFF.

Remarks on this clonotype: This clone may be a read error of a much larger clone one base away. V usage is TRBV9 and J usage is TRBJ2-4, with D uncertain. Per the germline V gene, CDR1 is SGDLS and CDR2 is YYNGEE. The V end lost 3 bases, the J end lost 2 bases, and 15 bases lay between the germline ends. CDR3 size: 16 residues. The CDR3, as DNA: TGTGCCAGCAGCGGGGCCGCTGGTGGGTCCAAAAACATTCAGTACTTC. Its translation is CASSGAAGGSKNIQYF.

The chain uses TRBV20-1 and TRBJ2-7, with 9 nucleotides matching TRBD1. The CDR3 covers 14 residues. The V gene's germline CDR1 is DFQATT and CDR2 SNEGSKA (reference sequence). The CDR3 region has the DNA TGCAGCGCTCGGGACAGGGAAAGGTCCTACGAGCAGTACTTC. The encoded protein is CSARDRERSYEQYF.

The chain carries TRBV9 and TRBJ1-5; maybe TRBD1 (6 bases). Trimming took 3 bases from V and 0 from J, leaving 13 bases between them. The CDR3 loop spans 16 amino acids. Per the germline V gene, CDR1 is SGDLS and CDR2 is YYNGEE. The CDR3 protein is CASSAEGGGSNQPQHF. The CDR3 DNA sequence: TGTGCCAGCAGCGCCGAAGGAGGGGGTAGCAATCAGCCCCAGCATTTT.

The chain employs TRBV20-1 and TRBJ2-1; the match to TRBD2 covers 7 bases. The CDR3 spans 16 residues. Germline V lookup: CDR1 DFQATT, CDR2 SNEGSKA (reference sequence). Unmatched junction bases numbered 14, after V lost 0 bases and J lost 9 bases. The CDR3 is CSARDNRRGSSIEQFF. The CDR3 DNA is TGCAGTGCTAGAGATAATCGGCGGGGGAGTTCGATTGAGCAGTTCTTC.

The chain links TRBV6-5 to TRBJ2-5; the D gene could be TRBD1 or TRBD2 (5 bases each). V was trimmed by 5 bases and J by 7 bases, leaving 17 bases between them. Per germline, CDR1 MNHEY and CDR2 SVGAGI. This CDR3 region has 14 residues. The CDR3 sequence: CASSVGERVRTQYF. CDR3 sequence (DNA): TGTGCCAGCAGTGTAGGGGAGAGGGTTCGGACCCAGTACTTC.

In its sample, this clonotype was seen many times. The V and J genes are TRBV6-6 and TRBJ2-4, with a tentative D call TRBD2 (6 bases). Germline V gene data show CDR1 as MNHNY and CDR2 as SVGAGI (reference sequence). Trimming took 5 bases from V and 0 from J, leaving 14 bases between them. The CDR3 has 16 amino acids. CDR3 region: CASSPRGGEAKNIQYF. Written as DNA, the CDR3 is TGTGCCAGCAGTCCTCGCGGAGGGGAAGCCAAAAACATTCAGTACTTC.

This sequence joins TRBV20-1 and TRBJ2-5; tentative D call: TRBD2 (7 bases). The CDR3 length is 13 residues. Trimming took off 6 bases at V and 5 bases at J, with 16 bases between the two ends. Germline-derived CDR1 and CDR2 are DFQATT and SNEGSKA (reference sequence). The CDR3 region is CSAEGGPFETQYF. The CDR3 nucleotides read TGCAGTGCAGAGGGGGGGCCCTTTGAGACCCAGTACTTC.

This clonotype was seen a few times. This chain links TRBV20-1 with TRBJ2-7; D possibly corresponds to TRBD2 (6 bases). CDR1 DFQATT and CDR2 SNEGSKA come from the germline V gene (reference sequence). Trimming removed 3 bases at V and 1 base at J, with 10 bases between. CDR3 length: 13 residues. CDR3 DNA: TGCAGTGCTAGCGGGGGTCGGTCCTACGAGCAGTACTTC. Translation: CSASGGRSYEQYF.

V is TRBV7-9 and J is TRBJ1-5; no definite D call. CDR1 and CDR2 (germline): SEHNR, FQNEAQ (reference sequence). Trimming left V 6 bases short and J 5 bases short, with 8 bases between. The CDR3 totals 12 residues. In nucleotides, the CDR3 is TGTGCCAGCAGTTCGGGTGATCAGCCCCAGCATTTT. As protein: CASSSGDQPQHF.

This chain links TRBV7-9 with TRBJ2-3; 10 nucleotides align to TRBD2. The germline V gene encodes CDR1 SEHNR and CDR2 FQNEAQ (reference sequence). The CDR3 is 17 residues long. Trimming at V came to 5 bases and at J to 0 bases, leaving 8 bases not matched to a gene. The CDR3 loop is CASSGGLAGVSTDTQYF. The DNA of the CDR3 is TGTGCCAGCAGCGGGGGGCTAGCGGGGGTAAGCACAGATACGCAGTATTTT.

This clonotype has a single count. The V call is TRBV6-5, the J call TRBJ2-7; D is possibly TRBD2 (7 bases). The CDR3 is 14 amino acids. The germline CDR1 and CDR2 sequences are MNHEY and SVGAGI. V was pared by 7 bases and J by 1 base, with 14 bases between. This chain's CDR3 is CASIGGGVSYEQYF. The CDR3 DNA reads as TGTGCCAGCATTGGGGGGGGCGTTTCCTACGAGCAGTACTTC.

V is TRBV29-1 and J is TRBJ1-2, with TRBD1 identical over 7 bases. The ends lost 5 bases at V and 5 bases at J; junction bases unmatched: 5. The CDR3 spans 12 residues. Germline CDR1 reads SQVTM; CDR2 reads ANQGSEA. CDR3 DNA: TGCAGCGTTAATCCAGGGGGTTATGGCTACACCTTC. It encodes CSVNPGGYGYTF. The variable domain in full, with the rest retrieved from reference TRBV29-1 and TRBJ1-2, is SAVISQKPSRDICQRGTSLTIQCQVDSQVTMMFWYRQQPGQSLTLIATANQGSEATYESGFVIDKFPISRPNLTFSTLTVSNMSPEDSSIYLCSVNPGGYGYTFGSGTRLTVV.

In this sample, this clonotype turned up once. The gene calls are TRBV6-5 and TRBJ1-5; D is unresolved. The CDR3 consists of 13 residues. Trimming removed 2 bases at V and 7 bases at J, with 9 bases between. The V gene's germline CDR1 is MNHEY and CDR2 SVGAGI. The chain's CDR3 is CASSYRLAQPQHF. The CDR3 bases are TGTGCCAGCAGTTACCGACTTGCGCAGCCCCAGCATTTT.

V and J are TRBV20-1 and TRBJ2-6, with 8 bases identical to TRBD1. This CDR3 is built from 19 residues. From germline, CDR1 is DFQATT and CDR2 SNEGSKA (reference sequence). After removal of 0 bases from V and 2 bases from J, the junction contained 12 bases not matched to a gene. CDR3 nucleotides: TGCAGTGCTAGAGATAGTTCGAGACAGGGGCCTCCTGGGGCCAACGTCCTGACTTTC. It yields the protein CSARDSSRQGPPGANVLTF.

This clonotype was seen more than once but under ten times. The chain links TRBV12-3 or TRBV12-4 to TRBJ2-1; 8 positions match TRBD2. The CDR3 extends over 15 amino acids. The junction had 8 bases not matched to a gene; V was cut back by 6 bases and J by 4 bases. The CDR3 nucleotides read TGTGCCAGCAGAGTAGGCGGGGGGATGTACAATGAGCAGTTCTTC. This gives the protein CASRVGGGMYNEQFF.